The 11 T cell receptor beta chains presented below share a single source sample, sequenced in a study of cytomegalovirus exposure and HLA in healthy donors. TCRdb's table, derived via immunoSEQ multiplex PCR, lists solely in-frame clones and lacks some. The profile shows 200,000 to 300,000 clones, about 90% of them singletons. The sequencing input was PBMCs. These receptors all come from a man aged 18 to 35 in good health and CMV-seropositive.

V usage is TRBV6-1 and J usage is TRBJ2-7, with TRBD1 matching 8 bases. J gave up 6 bases and V 6 bases, and 7 bases lay outside the gene matches. The CDR3 runs 13 residues. The germline CDR1 and CDR2 sequences are MNHNS and SASEGT. Here the CDR3 reads CASRATGEGEQYF. The CDR3 DNA reads TGTGCCAGCAGAGCGACAGGGGAAGGCGAGCAGTACTTC.

The genes are TRBV28 and TRBJ1-5; 10 nucleotides align to TRBD1. The germline CDR1 and CDR2 sequences are MDHEN and SYDVKM. V shed 1 base and J 6 bases; nucleotides not matched to a gene: 6. This CDR3 comprises 16 residues. The CDR3 here is CASSLSGQGYSQPQHF. The CDR3 DNA sequence: TGTGCCAGCAGTTTATCGGGACAGGGGTACAGTCAGCCCCAGCATTTT.

This clone was counted a few times. The CDR3: CASSLGPKSNQPQHF. The DNA of the CDR3 is TGCGCCAGCAGCTTGGGACCTAAAAGCAATCAGCCCCAGCATTTT. The genes are TRBV5-1 and TRBJ1-5; no firm D call. The CDR3 is 15 amino acids. Deletions cut 0 bases from V and 1 base from J, with 8 bases between. Per the germline V gene, CDR1 is SGHRS and CDR2 is YFSETQ.

The chain links TRBV2 to TRBJ2-2, with 8 bases aligning to TRBD1. V shed 7 bases, J shed 4 bases, and the junction held 8 bases outside the gene matches. This CDR3 has 15 residues. Germline values: CDR1 SNHLY, CDR2 FYNNEI. Here the CDR3 reads CASMRGQGITGELFF. CDR3 coding DNA: TGTGCCAGCATGAGAGGACAGGGTATCACCGGGGAGCTGTTTTTT.

V is TRBV5-4 and J is TRBJ1-3; D gene ambiguous. CDR1 and CDR2 (germline): SGHNT, YYREEE (reference sequence). Between the trimmed V and J ends, which lost 3 bases and 4 bases, there was a span of 5 bases. This CDR3 has 12 residues. CDR3: CASSSPGNTIYF. The CDR3 region has the DNA TGTGCCAGCAGCTCTCCGGGAAACACCATATATTTT.

The chain has TRBV6-6 and TRBJ1-5; 9 bases agree with TRBD1. The CDR3 totals 16 residues. CDR1 and CDR2 from the germline V gene are MNHNY and SVGAGI (reference sequence). Trimming removed 2 bases from V and 4 bases from J; junction bases left unmatched: 6. The CDR3 region is CASSYGTGRGNQPQHF. In DNA, the CDR3 is TGTGCCAGCAGTTACGGGACAGGGAGAGGGAATCAGCCCCAGCATTTT.

This sequence joins TRBV5-6 and TRBJ2-1, with TRBD2 matching 9 bases. Trimming took 0 bases from V and 8 from J; bases not matched to a gene: 15. This CDR3 region has 18 residues. CDR1 is SGHDT, CDR2 YYEEEE, per germline. CDR3 region: CASSLGFMPSGVGDEQFF. The CDR3 DNA reads TGTGCCAGCAGCTTGGGTTTCATGCCTAGCGGGGTAGGGGATGAGCAGTTCTTC.

This clone was counted between two and nine times. This sequence joins TRBV5-1 and TRBJ1-2, with 9 bases aligning to TRBD1. Germline assignment: CDR1 SGHRS and CDR2 YFSETQ. The trim removed 3 bases at V and 8 bases at J, leaving 2 bases unmatched. This CDR3 is 12 amino acids long. The CDR3 nucleotides read TGCGCCAGCAGCTGGACAGGGGAGGGCTACACCTTC. Its protein is CASSWTGEGYTF.

The rearrangement joins TRBV4-1 to TRBJ2-1; TRBD2 might be the D (5 bases). This CDR3 region has 15 residues. Germline CDR1 MGHRA, CDR2 YSYEKL. Trimming cost V 4 bases and J 0 bases, with 10 bases left between them. The CDR3 DNA follows: TGCGCCAGCAGCCTTAGCGTTAGCTCCTACAATGAGCAGTTCTTC. Its translation: CASSLSVSSYNEQFF.

The genes are TRBV5-4 and TRBJ1-3, with 9 bases fitting TRBD1. The CDR3 length is 15 residues. CDR1 is SGHNT and CDR2 is YYREEE in the germline V gene (reference sequence). V shed 4 bases, J shed 4 bases, and the junction held 6 bases outside the gene matches. The CDR3 DNA reads TGTGCCAGCAGCCCCACAGGGGGCGCGGGAAACACCATATATTTT. This gives the protein CASSPTGGAGNTIYF.

The chain has TRBV12-2 and TRBJ1-2; the D call in the table, TRBD1, was not verified against the DNA. TRBV12-2 is classified as a pseudogene. This CDR3 is 14 amino acids long. Written as DNA, the CDR3 is TGTGCAAGTCGCTTAATAGACAGCTCTTATGGCTACACCTTC. Its protein product is CASRLIDSSYGYTF.